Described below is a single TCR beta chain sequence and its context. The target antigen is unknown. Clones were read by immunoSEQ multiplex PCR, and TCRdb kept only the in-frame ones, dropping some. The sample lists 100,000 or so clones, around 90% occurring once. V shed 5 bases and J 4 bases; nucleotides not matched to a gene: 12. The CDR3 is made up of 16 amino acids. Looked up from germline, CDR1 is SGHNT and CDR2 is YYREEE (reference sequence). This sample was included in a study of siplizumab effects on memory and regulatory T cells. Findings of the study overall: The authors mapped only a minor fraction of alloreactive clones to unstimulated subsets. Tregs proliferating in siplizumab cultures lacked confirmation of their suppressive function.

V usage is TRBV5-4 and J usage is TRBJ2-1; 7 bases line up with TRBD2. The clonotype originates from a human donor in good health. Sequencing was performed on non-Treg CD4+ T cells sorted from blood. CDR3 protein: CASSFYAGEVYNEQFF. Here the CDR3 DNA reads TGTGCCAGCAGTTTTTATGCGGGAGAGGTTTACAATGAGCAGTTCTTC.